This passage covers 20 T cell receptor beta chains from one sample sequenced in a study of OX40 agonist ivuxolimab in advanced cancers. Repertoires were generated with immunoSEQ multiplex PCR, while TCRdb's copy carries only in-frame clones and drops some. Of roughly 6,500 clones in the sample, around 75% were seen once. The specimen comprised CD4+ or CD8+ T cells sorted from blood, sampled in a trial of the OX40 agonist ivuxolimab. All receptors derive from an adult with an advanced solid tumor such as melanoma, head and neck, liver or kidney cancer.

The chain carries TRBV7-2 and TRBJ2-5; D may correspond to TRBD1 or TRBD2 (5 bases each). The V end was cut by 4 bases, the J end by 4 bases, with 16 bases between. CDR1 and CDR2 (germline): SGHTA, FQGNSA. The CDR3 runs 15 residues. CDR3 sequence: CASSSDGTPLETQYF. The CDR3 DNA follows: TGTGCCAGCAGCTCCGACGGGACGCCATTAGAGACCCAGTACTTC.

The sample holds a few counts of this clone. This chain links TRBV9 with TRBJ2-3; D remains ambiguous. The length of the CDR3 is 15 residues. The germline CDR1 and CDR2 sequences are SGDLS and YYNGEE. Trimming shortened V by 0 bases and J by 2 bases, and 10 bases separated the two germline ends. Written as DNA, the CDR3 is TGTGCCAGCAGCGTAGGCGGAAGGGACACAGATACGCAGTATTTT. It encodes CASSVGGRDTDTQYF. The full variable domain, its missing parts supplied by reference TRBV9 and TRBJ2-3, is DSGVTQTPKHLITATGQRVTLRCSPRSGDLSVYWYQQSLDQGLQFLIQYYNGEERAKGNILERFSAQQFPDLHSELNLSSLELGDSALYFCASSVGGRDTDTQYFGPGTRLTVL.

The rearrangement joins TRBV6-5 to TRBJ2-1; tentatively, D is TRBD1 (6 bases). Deletions cut 5 bases from V and 4 bases from J, with 12 bases between. CDR1 is MNHEY and CDR2 is SVGAGI in the germline V gene. The CDR3 consists of 14 residues. The CDR3: CASSPSDSYNEQFF. DNA of the CDR3: TGTGCCAGCAGTCCCTCGGACAGTTACAATGAGCAGTTCTTC.

The chain carries TRBV27 and TRBJ2-3; perhaps TRBD1 as D (6 bases). Germline CDR1 is MNHEY and CDR2 is SMNVEV (reference sequence). There are 14 residues in the CDR3. Trimming removed 3 bases from V and 4 bases from J, with 11 bases in between. Here the CDR3 DNA reads TGTGCCAGCAGTTTGGGACAAGAGGCAGATACGCAGTATTTT. Its translation: CASSLGQEADTQYF.

The V gene is TRBV27, the J gene TRBJ2-1; possibly TRBD1 or TRBD2 for D (5 bases each). The CDR3 has 14 residues. V was clipped by 4 bases and J by 8 bases, with 15 bases between them. Germline CDR1 reads MNHEY; CDR2 reads SMNVEV (reference sequence). The CDR3 sequence: CASSSLFGGDEQFF. Written as DNA, the CDR3 is TGTGCCAGCAGTTCCCTCTTTGGGGGAGATGAGCAGTTCTTC.

The rearrangement links TRBV28 to TRBJ1-5; D possibly corresponds to TRBD1 (6 bases). The V end lost 4 bases, the J end lost 1 base, and 11 bases lay between the germline ends. The CDR3 covers 15 residues. CDR1 is MDHEN, CDR2 SYDVKM, per germline. The DNA of the CDR3 is TGTGCCAGCAGTTACAGGGTAGGAAGCAATCAGCCCCAGCATTTT. Protein product: CASSYRVGSNQPQHF.

The chain couples TRBV30 to TRBJ1-2; 8 bases agree with TRBD1. The CDR3 extends over 16 amino acids. The trim removed 4 bases at V and 4 bases at J, leaving 14 bases unmatched. CDR1 GTSNPN and CDR2 SVGIG come from the germline V gene (reference sequence). DNA for the CDR3: TGTGCCTGGACCAGGGGGCACCGCCGAAGCTCCTATGGCTACACCTTC. Encoded protein: CAWTRGHRRSSYGYTF.

The chain is built from TRBV7-9 and TRBJ1-2; D call uncertain. CDR3 length: 13 residues. The germline V gene encodes CDR1 SEHNR and CDR2 FQNEAQ (reference sequence). The V end lost 1 base, the J end lost 5 bases, and 8 bases lay between the germline ends. CDR3 bases: TGTGCCAGCAGCTTAGGGGCGGCTTATGGCTACACCTTC. Translating it yields CASSLGAAYGYTF.

This chain joins TRBV19 and TRBJ1-1, with 9 bases that match TRBD1. Trimming took 7 bases from V and 1 from J; bases not matched to a gene: 7. The CDR3 sequence is 15 residues long. Germline V lookup: CDR1 LNHDA, CDR2 SQIVND (reference sequence). The CDR3 DNA reads as TGTGCCAGTACCGGGACAGGGCGCAAGAACACTGAAGCTTTCTTT. This translates into CASTGTGRKNTEAFF.

This rearrangement joins TRBV6-5 to TRBJ2-2; D possibly matches TRBD1 or TRBD2 (6 bases each). This CDR3 has 15 residues. V was cut by 0 bases and J by 4 bases, with 9 bases left in between. Per germline, CDR1 MNHEY and CDR2 SVGAGI. In nucleotides, the CDR3 is TGTGCCAGCAGTTACTCGGAGGGGGTCACCGGGGAGCTGTTTTTT. It specifies CASSYSEGVTGELFF.

The chain uses TRBV12-1 and TRBJ1-1; the table's D call, TRBD1, was not checked against the DNA. TRBV12-1 corresponds to a pseudogene. The length of the CDR3 is 14 residues. The CDR3 DNA reads as TGTGCCAGCGGCATCCGCATCGCCTTCATTGAAGCTTTCTTT. It is translated as CASGIRIAFIEAFF.

DNA for the CDR3: TGTGCCAGCAGCCCCCAACGGACGGCAACGATTGGCTACGAGCAGTACTTC. Translated, it gives CASSPQRTATIGYEQYF. The genes are TRBV9 and TRBJ2-5, with D hard to call. The DNA end is a closer match to TRBJ2-7, so the J assignment may be wrong. The CDR3 contains 17 residues. From germline, CDR1 is SGDLS and CDR2 YYNGEE.

The chain uses TRBV27 and TRBJ2-1, with D possibly called TRBD1 or TRBD2 (6 bases each). The CDR3 loop spans 15 amino acids. The germline gives CDR1 MNHEY, CDR2 SMNVEV (reference sequence). V was shortened by 2 bases and J by 2 bases, with 10 bases between the two germline ends. CDR3 region: CASSLTRGAYNEQFF. The CDR3 DNA reads TGTGCCAGCAGTTTAACTAGGGGGGCCTACAATGAGCAGTTCTTC.

The J gene is TRBJ2-5, the V gene TRBV10-2; 13 bases are a match to TRBD2. The CDR3 runs to 18 residues. Germline trimming cut 3 bases from V and 5 bases from J; bases unmatched to any gene: 12. Germline CDR1 WSHSY, CDR2 SAAADI. CDR3 sequence reads: CASSDTGTSGDPGETQYF. The CDR3 DNA reads TGCGCCAGCAGTGATACAGGGACTAGCGGGGACCCGGGGGAGACCCAGTACTTC.

The rearrangement uses TRBV27 and TRBJ2-2; D is perhaps TRBD1 (6 bases). From germline, CDR1 is MNHEY and CDR2 SMNVEV (reference sequence). This CDR3 comprises 15 residues. Trimming shortened V by 6 bases and J by 2 bases, and 13 bases separated the two germline ends. In DNA, the CDR3 is TGTGCCAGCAGGGCGGACAGTCTAAACACCGGGGAGCTGTTTTTT. It specifies CASRADSLNTGELFF.

This clone has a single count. The chain employs TRBV27 and TRBJ2-5, with 11 bases identical to TRBD2. This CDR3 is 16 amino acids long. The V gene's germline CDR1 is MNHEY and CDR2 SMNVEV (reference sequence). The ends lost 5 bases at V and 0 bases at J; junction bases unmatched: 5. The CDR3: CASSQIAGGYQETQYF. DNA for the CDR3: TGTGCCAGCAGTCAGATAGCGGGGGGGTACCAAGAGACCCAGTACTTC.

This chain links TRBV9 with TRBJ2-7, with D maybe TRBD2 (6 bases). Between the trimmed V and J ends, which lost 4 bases and 4 bases, there was a span of 15 bases. The CDR3 extends over 14 amino acids. In germline, CDR1 is SGDLS, CDR2 YYNGEE. The CDR3 nucleotides are TGTGCCAGCAGCCCCACCGGGACTCCTTACGAGCAGTACTTC. Protein product: CASSPTGTPYEQYF.

The rearrangement uses TRBV6-6 and TRBJ1-2, with 8 bases that match TRBD1. The V gene end was trimmed by 4 bases and the J gene end by 6 bases; junction bases not matched to a gene: 4. Germline V gene sequence: CDR1 MNHNY, CDR2 SVGAGI (reference sequence). This CDR3 has 13 amino acids. Here the CDR3 reads CASSFRTGNGYTF. In DNA, the CDR3 is TGTGCCAGCAGTTTCCGGACAGGGAATGGCTACACCTTC.

This rearrangement joins TRBV28 to TRBJ2-6; D is ambiguous. The CDR3 runs to 19 residues. Germline V lookup: CDR1 MDHEN, CDR2 SYDVKM. Trimming shortened V by 2 bases and J by 0 bases, and 17 bases separated the two germline ends. CDR3 bases: TGTGCCAGCAGTTTAATATTGGGCGGTGAGACCTCTGGGGCCAACGTCCTGACTTTC. Translated, it gives CASSLILGGETSGANVLTF.

This clone came up once. V is TRBV28 and J is TRBJ1-6; D perhaps matches TRBD1 (5 bases). The CDR3 runs 16 residues. The V and J ends lost 2 bases and 3 bases respectively, with 11 bases between them. The germline V gene has CDR1 MDHEN and CDR2 SYDVKM. CDR3 protein: CASSLGQGYYNSPLHF. In DNA, the CDR3 is TGTGCCAGCAGTTTAGGGCAGGGATACTATAATTCACCCCTCCACTTT.